What follows describes a single T cell receptor (beta chain). This sample was taken from a study of blood T cell repertoires in COVID-19. Participant-given clinical history determined each cohort assignment. The authors' processing: Amplification with reference gene primers provided the estimates of nucleated cell counts. Sequenced by immunoSEQ multiplex PCR; TCRdb stores in-frame clones only, minus some. V and J calls and clone size are as listed in that table; D and trimming were resolved from the DNA. The repertoire includes 210,000 or so clones, approximately 87% of them detected once, and roughly 3.2% sits in the top ten. This CDR3 contains 14 residues. CDR1 is MNHEY, CDR2 SMNVEV, per germline (reference sequence). V shed 0 bases and J shed 6 bases, with 10 bases lying between them.

The source of this sequence is a woman aged 50 to 60 in a cohort exposed to, infected with or recovered from COVID-19 (not recorded which). The sequencing input was PBMCs or T cells enriched from blood (not recorded which). This chain connects TRBV27 to TRBJ2-3; TRBD2 is a possible D gene (5 bases). The CDR3 DNA sequence: TGTGCCAGCAGTTTATCGTCGGGCGGGGATACGCAGTATTTT. It translates to CASSLSSGGDTQYF.